This T cell receptor (beta chain) was sequenced for a study of control samples from healthy donors and cancer patients. This CDR3 is 12 amino acids long. Per germline, CDR1 SNHLY and CDR2 FYNNEI. TCRdb keeps only in-frame clones here, not all; method: immunoSEQ multiplex PCR. Of 100,000 to 150,000 clones in the sample, more than 80% were seen once. Sequenced: blood. The source is a man aged 35-49 years in good health. The chain combines TRBV2 with TRBJ2-5; possible D gene TRBD2, 6 bases. For the CDR3, the DNA is TGTGCAGCGCGGGGAGACCAAGAGACCCAGTACTTC. Translated, it gives CAARGDQETQYF.